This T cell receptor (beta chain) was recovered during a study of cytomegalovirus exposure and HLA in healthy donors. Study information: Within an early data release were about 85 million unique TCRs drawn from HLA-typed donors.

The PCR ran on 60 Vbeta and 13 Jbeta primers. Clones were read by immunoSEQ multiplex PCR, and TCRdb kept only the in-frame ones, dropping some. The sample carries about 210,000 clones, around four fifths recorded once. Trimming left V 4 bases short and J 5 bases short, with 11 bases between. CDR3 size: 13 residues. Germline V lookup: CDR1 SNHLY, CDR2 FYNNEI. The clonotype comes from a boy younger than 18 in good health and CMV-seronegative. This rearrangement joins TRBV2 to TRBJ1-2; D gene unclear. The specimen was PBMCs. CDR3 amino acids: CASSAGTDYGYTF. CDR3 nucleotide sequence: TGTGCCAGCAGTGCAGGAACAGATTATGGCTACACCTTC.